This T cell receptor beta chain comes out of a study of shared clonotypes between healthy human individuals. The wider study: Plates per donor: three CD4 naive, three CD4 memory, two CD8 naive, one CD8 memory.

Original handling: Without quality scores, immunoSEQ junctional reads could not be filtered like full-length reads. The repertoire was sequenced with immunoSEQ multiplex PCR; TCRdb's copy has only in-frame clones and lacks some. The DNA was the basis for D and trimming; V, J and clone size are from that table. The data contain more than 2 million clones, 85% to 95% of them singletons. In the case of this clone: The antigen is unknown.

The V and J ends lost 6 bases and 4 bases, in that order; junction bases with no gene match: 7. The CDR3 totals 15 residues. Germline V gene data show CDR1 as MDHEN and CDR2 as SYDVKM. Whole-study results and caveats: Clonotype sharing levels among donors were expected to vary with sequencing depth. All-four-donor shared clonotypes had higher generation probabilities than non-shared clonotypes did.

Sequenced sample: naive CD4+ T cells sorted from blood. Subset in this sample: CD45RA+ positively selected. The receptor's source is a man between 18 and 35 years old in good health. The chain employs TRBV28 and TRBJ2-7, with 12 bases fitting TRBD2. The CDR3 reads CASSRGLAGYYEQYF. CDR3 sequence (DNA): TGTGCCAGCAGCCGCGGACTAGCGGGGTATTACGAGCAGTACTTC.